The 4 T cell receptor beta chains presented below share a single source sample, sequenced in a study of T cells in localized non-small cell lung cancer. Using immunoSEQ multiplex PCR, the repertoire was profiled, and TCRdb retains in-frame clones only, with some absent. The table includes 25,000 to 30,000 clones, about 86% detected once. Source: peripheral blood mononuclear cells, taken before any cancer treatment. All receptors come from a man aged 40 to 75 with stage III lung adenocarcinoma.

The chain carries TRBV30 and TRBJ1-5, with 7 bases fitting TRBD1. The CDR3 totals 15 residues. Germline CDR1 GTSNPN, CDR2 SVGIG (reference sequence). V shed 2 bases, J shed 4 bases, and the junction held 8 bases outside the gene matches. The CDR3 sequence: CAWSPGQVLNQPQHF. The CDR3, as DNA: TGTGCCTGGAGTCCAGGACAGGTTCTGAATCAGCCCCAGCATTTT.

This sequence joins TRBV28 and TRBJ2-7; D possibly matches TRBD1 or TRBD2 (5 bases each). Trimming took 7 bases from V and 6 from J, leaving 22 bases between them. CDR1 and CDR2 from the germline V gene are MDHEN and SYDVKM. This CDR3 contains 15 residues. The CDR3 spells CASTPSGPLATEQYV. CDR3 in DNA: TGTGCCAGCACCCCTTCGGGACCCCTTGCCACCGAGCAGTACGTC.

The chain couples TRBV5-5 to TRBJ1-4, with D uncertain. Trimming took 2 bases from V and 6 from J, leaving 8 bases between them. Germline lookup yields CDR1 SGHKS and CDR2 YYEKEE (reference sequence). The CDR3 has 13 amino acids. CDR3 bases: TGTGCCAGCAGCTTACCCACGTATGAAAAACTGTTTTTT. The encoded protein is CASSLPTYEKLFF.

V usage is TRBV5-1 and J usage is TRBJ2-2; D might be TRBD1 or TRBD2, each matching 6 bases. CDR1 SGHRS and CDR2 YFSETQ come from the germline V gene. CDR3 length: 15 residues. The V and J ends lost 4 bases and 3 bases respectively, with 13 bases between them. The CDR3 loop reads CASSHRDFYTGELFF. The DNA for the CDR3 is TGCGCCAGCAGCCACAGGGACTTTTACACCGGGGAGCTGTTTTTT.